This T cell receptor (beta chain) emerged from a study of response to subunit inactivated influenza vaccine. General study results and limits: Authors suggested that a seasonal influenza vaccination recruits few new T cells each time.

V lost 3 bases and J 1 base, leaving 12 bases between the germline ends. Germline V gives CDR1 MGHRA, CDR2 YSYEKL. The CDR3 is 15 amino acids. TCRdb independently ran MiXCR on the RT-PCR reads; one entry per CDR3 protein. The sample holds around 760,000 distinct CDR3 sequences, roughly 13% seen once. This clonotype has only a few counts. Its antigen is still unknown. The source was PBMCs from blood, collected 14 days before vaccination. The TCR comes from a man aged 50 to 59 who received an inactivated influenza vaccine. The chain carries TRBV4-1 and TRBJ1-2; D might be TRBD1 (5 bases). CDR3 in DNA: TGCGCCAGCAGCCATGGGGCAGAAAATAACTATGGCTACACCTTC. This sequence encodes CASSHGAENNYGYTF.